Below, 14 T cell receptor beta chains from the same sample are listed, as sequenced in a study of response to subunit inactivated influenza vaccine. TCRdb re-called the RT-PCR reads with MiXCR, one entry per CDR3 protein. The table records hundreds of thousands of distinct CDR3 sequences, approximately 15% of them present only once. Specimen: PBMCs from blood, collected about 14 days before vaccination. The receptors stem from a man aged 45-65 years who received an inactivated influenza vaccine.

This clonotype came up a few times. The chain employs TRBV4-2 and TRBJ2-4; 9 nucleotides agree with TRBD1. The germline gives CDR1 LGHNA, CDR2 YNFKEQ. The V gene end was trimmed by 0 bases and the J gene end by 9 bases; junction bases not matched to a gene: 3. The CDR3 contains 14 residues. In DNA, the CDR3 is TGTGCCAGCAGCCAAGACGGGACAGGGACCATTCAGTACTTC. Translating it yields CASSQDGTGTIQYF.

This chain connects TRBV3-1 to TRBJ2-4, with D perhaps matching TRBD2 (5 bases). The CDR3 extends over 17 amino acids. CDR1 LGHDT and CDR2 YNNKEL come from the germline V gene (reference sequence). V dropped 1 base and J dropped 0 bases, with 13 bases sitting between them. The DNA for the CDR3 is TGTGCCAGCAGCCAAGCAGGAGGCAGATTAGCCAAAAACATTCAGTACTTC. It codes for CASSQAGGRLAKNIQYF. Filled out from reference TRBV3-1 and TRBJ2-4, the complete variable domain reads DTAVSQTPKYLVTQMGNDKSIKCEQNLGHDTMYWYKQDSKKFLKIMFSYNNKELIINETVPNRFSPKSPDKAHLNLHINSLELGDSAVYFCASSQAGGRLAKNIQYFGAGTRLSVL.

This clonotype was observed a few times. The chain joins TRBV20-1 to TRBJ2-6; 12 nucleotides match TRBD1. Germline trimming cut 6 bases from V and 1 base from J; bases unmatched to any gene: 10. The CDR3 totals 18 residues. In germline, CDR1 is DFQATT, CDR2 SNEGSKA (reference sequence). CDR3 nucleotide sequence: TGCAGTGCAAAGGGACAGGGGGCGTGGGGTTCTGGGGCCAACGTCCTGACTTTC. The encoded protein is CSAKGQGAWGSGANVLTF.

This chain connects TRBV7-9 to TRBJ2-7; no firm D call. The germline V and J ends were trimmed by 1 base and 4 bases, with 14 bases remaining between them. The CDR3 runs 15 residues. Germline V gives CDR1 SEHNR, CDR2 FQNEAQ (reference sequence). This CDR3 is CASSLVGPLGYEQYF. CDR3 nucleotide sequence: TGTGCCAGCAGCTTAGTGGGCCCCCTAGGGTACGAGCAGTACTTC.

Only a few counts were recorded for this clonotype. The chain has TRBV5-4 and TRBJ2-3; unclear D gene. V was trimmed by 2 bases and J by 5 bases, leaving 9 bases between them. Germline V gene sequence: CDR1 SGHNT, CDR2 YYREEE (reference sequence). The CDR3 is 13 amino acids. CDR3 protein: CASSFTERDTQYF. CDR3 coding DNA: TGTGCCAGCAGCTTTACGGAACGAGATACGCAGTATTTT.

This clonotype has only a few counts. V is TRBV12-3 or TRBV12-4 and J is TRBJ2-5; unclear D gene. This CDR3 region has 15 residues. V lost 0 bases and J 4 bases, leaving 12 bases between the germline ends. Here the CDR3 reads CASSLASERSETQYF. Here the CDR3 DNA reads TGTGCCAGCAGTTTAGCGAGCGAGAGGTCAGAGACCCAGTACTTC.

This chain links TRBV24-1 with TRBJ2-1, with D perhaps matching TRBD1 or TRBD2 (5 bases each). Germline values: CDR1 KGHDR, CDR2 SFDVKD. The CDR3 is made up of 16 amino acids. Trimming took 4 bases from V and 5 from J, leaving 17 bases between them. CDR3 bases: TGTGCCACCAGTGACCCGGGACGAGGAATCCACAATGAGCAGTTCTTC. Translating it yields CATSDPGRGIHNEQFF.

The genes are TRBV11-2 and TRBJ2-1; 9 bases match TRBD2. The CDR3 sequence is 14 residues long. V lost 6 bases to trimming and J lost 6 bases; unmatched junction nucleotides: 6. Germline V gene data show CDR1 as SGHAT and CDR2 as FQNNGV. The chain's CDR3 is CASRALAGFNEQFF. The CDR3 bases are TGTGCCAGCAGGGCCCTAGCGGGGTTCAATGAGCAGTTCTTC.

This clonotype was detected many times. V is TRBV5-6 and J is TRBJ1-2; 8 bases line up with TRBD1. Germline CDR1 SGHDT, CDR2 YYEEEE. The V segment lost 4 bases and the J segment 3 bases; nucleotides outside the gene matches: 5. The CDR3 is 14 residues long. The DNA of the CDR3 is TGTGCCAGCAGCGTATTACAGGGGGACTATGGCTACACCTTC. This translates into CASSVLQGDYGYTF.

The gene calls are TRBV5-6 and TRBJ2-7, with TRBD2 as a possible D gene (5 bases). Trimming left V 4 bases short and J 7 bases short, with 15 bases between. This CDR3 region has 13 residues. Germline assignment: CDR1 SGHDT and CDR2 YYEEEE. The CDR3 coding sequence is TGTGCCAGCAGCGTGATAGTCACGGGGGAGCAGTACTTC. It is translated as CASSVIVTGEQYF.

The rearrangement joins TRBV20-1 to TRBJ2-7; 11 bases fit TRBD2. V lost 5 bases to trimming and J lost 4 bases; unmatched junction nucleotides: 7. Germline V gives CDR1 DFQATT, CDR2 SNEGSKA (reference sequence). The CDR3 extends over 14 amino acids. In nucleotides, the CDR3 is TGCAGTGCTTCTTCTAGCGGGAGGTCTTACGAGCAGTACTTC. Its translation: CSASSSGRSYEQYF.

The rearrangement links TRBV10-3 to TRBJ2-6; the match to TRBD1 covers 9 bases. Trimming removed 6 bases from V and 1 base from J; junction bases left unmatched: 4. Germline V gives CDR1 ENHRY, CDR2 SYGVKD. The CDR3 length is 16 residues. The CDR3, as DNA: TGTGCCATCAGCCCCGGGACAGGGTCTGGGGCCAACGTCCTGACTTTC. Translated: CAISPGTGSGANVLTF.

This clonotype was seen repeatedly, ten times or more. The rearrangement joins TRBV12-3 or TRBV12-4 to TRBJ2-5, with D possibly matching TRBD1 (5 bases). Trimming removed 6 bases at V and 2 bases at J, with 10 bases between. The CDR3 loop spans 13 amino acids. The DNA for the CDR3 is TGTGCCAGCAGCCGACAGCGACAAGAGACCCAGTACTTC. As protein: CASSRQRQETQYF.

This clonotype has only a few counts. This rearrangement joins TRBV28 to TRBJ2-4, with D perhaps being TRBD1 or TRBD2 (5 bases each). The germline gives CDR1 MDHEN, CDR2 SYDVKM. This CDR3 is 16 amino acids long. The V end lost 4 bases, the J end lost 0 bases, and 13 bases lay between the germline ends. The CDR3 DNA reads TGTGCCAGCAGTTCCCCGGGACGGCCAGCCAAAAACATTCAGTACTTC. Translated: CASSSPGRPAKNIQYF.